This TCR beta chain was captured in a study of cytotoxic CD8 clonotypes in ibrutinib-treated CLL. This clone was counted once. V shed 4 bases, J shed 2 bases, and the junction held 15 bases outside the gene matches. Germline V gives CDR1 SGDLS, CDR2 YYNGEE. The CDR3 is made up of 19 amino acids. The repertoire was sequenced with immunoSEQ multiplex PCR; TCRdb's copy has only in-frame clones and lacks some. The sample has 30,000 or so clones; roughly 59% are singletons. The rearrangement uses TRBV9 and TRBJ2-1; 10 bases match TRBD2. The specimen comprised PBMCs, sampled before ibrutinib treatment. This sequence originates from a human donor with chronic lymphocytic leukemia. The CDR3 loop is CASSLGPPRSGRAYNEQFF. For the CDR3, the DNA is TGTGCCAGCAGCCTAGGACCCCCCCGCAGCGGGAGGGCCTACAATGAGCAGTTCTTC.